This entry concerns a single T cell receptor beta chain. This specimen comes from a study of control samples from healthy donors and cancer patients. Libraries were prepared by immunoSEQ multiplex PCR; TCRdb keeps only in-frame clonotypes and omits some of them. The sample consists of approximately 110,000 clones, 90% to 95% of them appearing once. Germline assignment: CDR1 KGHSH and CDR2 LQKENI. The CDR3 spans 15 residues. The germline V and J ends were trimmed by 4 bases and 1 base, with 13 bases remaining between them. The V and J genes are TRBV18 and TRBJ1-1, with D unclear. Source material: blood. The clonotype comes from a woman aged 18-29 years in good health. CDR3 loop: CASSQGPVKNTEAFF. The CDR3 nucleotides are TGTGCCAGCTCACAAGGGCCGGTCAAGAACACTGAAGCTTTCTTT. The complete variable domain, with remaining parts taken from reference TRBV18 and TRBJ1-1, reads NAGVMQNPRHLVRRRGQEARLRCSPMKGHSHVYWYRQLPEEGLKFMVYLQKENIIDESGMPKERFSAEFPKEGPSILRIQQVVRGDSAAYFCASSQGPVKNTEAFFGQGTRLTVV.